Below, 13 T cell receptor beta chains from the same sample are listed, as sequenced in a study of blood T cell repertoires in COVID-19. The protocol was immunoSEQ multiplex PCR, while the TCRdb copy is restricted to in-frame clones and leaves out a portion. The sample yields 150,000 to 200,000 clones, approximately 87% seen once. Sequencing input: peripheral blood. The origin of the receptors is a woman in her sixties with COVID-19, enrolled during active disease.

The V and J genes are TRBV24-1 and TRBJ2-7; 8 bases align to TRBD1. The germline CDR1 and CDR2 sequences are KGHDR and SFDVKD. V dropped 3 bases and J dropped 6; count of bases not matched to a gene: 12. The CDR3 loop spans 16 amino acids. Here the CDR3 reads CATSDQRTGRLSEQYF. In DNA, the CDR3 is TGTGCCACCAGTGATCAACGGACAGGGCGTTTGAGCGAGCAGTACTTC.

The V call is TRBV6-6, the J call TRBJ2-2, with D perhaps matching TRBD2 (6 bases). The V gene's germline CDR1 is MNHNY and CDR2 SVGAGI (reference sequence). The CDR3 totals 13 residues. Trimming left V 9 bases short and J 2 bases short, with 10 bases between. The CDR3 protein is CARGLVNTGELFF. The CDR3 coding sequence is TGTGCCAGGGGACTCGTTAACACCGGGGAGCTGTTTTTT.

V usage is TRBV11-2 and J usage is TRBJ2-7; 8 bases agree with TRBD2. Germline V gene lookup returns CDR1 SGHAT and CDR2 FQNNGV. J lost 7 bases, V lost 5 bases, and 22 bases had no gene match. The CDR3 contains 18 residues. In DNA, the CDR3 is TGTGCCAGCAGCACAAGGTGGAGGCGGGAGGAACCCTCGAGAGAGCAGTACTTC. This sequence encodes CASSTRWRREEPSREQYF. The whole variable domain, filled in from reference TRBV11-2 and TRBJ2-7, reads EAGVAQSPRYKIIEKRQSVAFWCNPISGHATLYWYQQILGQGPKLLIQFQNNGVVDDSQLPKDRFSAERLKGVDSTLKIQPAKLEDSAVYLCASSTRWRREEPSREQYFGPGTRLTVT.

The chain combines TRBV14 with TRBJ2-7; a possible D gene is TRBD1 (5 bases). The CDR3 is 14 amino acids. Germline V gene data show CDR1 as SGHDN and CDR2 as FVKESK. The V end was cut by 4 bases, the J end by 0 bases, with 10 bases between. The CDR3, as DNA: TGTGCCAGCAGCCGGATGGGGCACTCCTACGAGCAGTACTTC. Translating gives CASSRMGHSYEQYF.

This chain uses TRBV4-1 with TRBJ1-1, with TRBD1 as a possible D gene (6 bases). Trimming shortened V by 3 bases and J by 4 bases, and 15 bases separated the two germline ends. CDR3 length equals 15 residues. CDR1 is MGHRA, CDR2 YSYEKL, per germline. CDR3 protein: CASSQGGGLVTEAFF. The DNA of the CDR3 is TGCGCCAGCAGCCAGGGAGGGGGGTTGGTCACTGAAGCTTTCTTT.

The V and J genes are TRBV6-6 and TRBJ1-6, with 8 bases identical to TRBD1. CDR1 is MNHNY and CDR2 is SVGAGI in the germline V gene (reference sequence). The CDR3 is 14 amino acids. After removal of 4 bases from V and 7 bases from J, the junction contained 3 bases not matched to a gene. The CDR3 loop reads CASSSGTGNSPLHF. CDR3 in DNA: TGTGCCAGCAGTTCCGGGACAGGAAATTCACCCCTCCACTTT.

The CDR3 DNA reads as TGTGCCAGTAGTATAGGGACAGGGGGCTACACAGATACGCAGTATTTT. Its protein is CASSIGTGGYTDTQYF. This chain connects TRBV19 to TRBJ2-3; 11 bases map to TRBD1. The trim removed 1 base at V and 2 bases at J, leaving 2 bases unmatched. The germline V gene encodes CDR1 LNHDA and CDR2 SQIVND (reference sequence). The CDR3 runs 16 residues.

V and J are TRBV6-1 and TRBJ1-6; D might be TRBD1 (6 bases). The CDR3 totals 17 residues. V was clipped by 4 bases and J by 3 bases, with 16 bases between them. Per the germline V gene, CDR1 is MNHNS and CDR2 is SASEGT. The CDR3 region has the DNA TGTGCCAGCAGTGGGGTAGACAGGCCTTTCTATAATTCACCCCTCCACTTT. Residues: CASSGVDRPFYNSPLHF.

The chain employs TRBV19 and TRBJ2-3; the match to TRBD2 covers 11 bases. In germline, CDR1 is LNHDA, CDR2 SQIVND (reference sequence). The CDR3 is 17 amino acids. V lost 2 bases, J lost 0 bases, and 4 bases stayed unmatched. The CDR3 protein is CASSILAGGSSTDTQYF. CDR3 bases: TGTGCCAGTAGTATACTAGCGGGAGGATCGAGCACAGATACGCAGTATTTT. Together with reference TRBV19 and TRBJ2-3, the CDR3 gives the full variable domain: DGGITQSPKYLFRKEGQNVTLSCEQNLNHDAMYWYRQDPGQGLRLIYYSQIVNDFQKGDIAEGYSVSREKKESFPLTVTSAQKNPTAFYLCASSILAGGSSTDTQYFGPGTRLTVL.

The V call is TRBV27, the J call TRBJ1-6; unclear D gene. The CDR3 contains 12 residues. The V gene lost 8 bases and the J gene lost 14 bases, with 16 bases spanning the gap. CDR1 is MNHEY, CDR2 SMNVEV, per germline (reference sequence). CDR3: CASGGVWRALHF. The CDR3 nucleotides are TGTGCCAGCGGCGGGGTATGGAGGGCCCTCCACTTT.

The CDR3 DNA is TGTGCCGAAAACAGGGGGCGCGACTATGGCTACACCTTC. It codes for CAENRGRDYGYTF. This chain joins TRBV30 and TRBJ1-2; the match to TRBD1 covers 9 bases. With 8 bases clipped from V and 3 bases from J, the junction kept 7 bases outside the gene matches. CDR3 size: 13 residues. Germline CDR1 reads GTSNPN; CDR2 reads SVGIG (reference sequence).

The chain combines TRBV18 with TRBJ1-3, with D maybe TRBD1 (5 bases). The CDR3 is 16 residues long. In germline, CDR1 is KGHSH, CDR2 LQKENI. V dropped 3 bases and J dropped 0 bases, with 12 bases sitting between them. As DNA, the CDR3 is TGTGCCAGCTCACCGGGCAGGGCCGTCTCTGGAAACACCATATATTTT. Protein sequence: CASSPGRAVSGNTIYF.

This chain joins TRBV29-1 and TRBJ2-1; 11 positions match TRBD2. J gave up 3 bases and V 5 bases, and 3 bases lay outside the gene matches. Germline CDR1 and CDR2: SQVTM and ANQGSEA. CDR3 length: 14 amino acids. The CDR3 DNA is TGCAGCGTTTCGGGGACTAGCGGCTACAATGAGCAGTTCTTC. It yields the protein CSVSGTSGYNEQFF.